These 25 T cell receptor beta chains originate from one sample sequenced in a study of response to subunit inactivated influenza vaccine. TCRdb itself ran the RT-PCR reads through MiXCR, one entry per CDR3 protein. The data show roughly 630,000 distinct CDR3 sequences, with approximately 14% seen just once and about 7.6% held by the top ten. Sample: PBMCs from blood, taken less than 15 days before vaccination. The receptors come from a man aged 50 to 60 who received an inactivated influenza vaccine.

V usage is TRBV29-1 and J usage is TRBJ2-2; 7 bases fit TRBD1. Germline V gene sequence: CDR1 SQVTM, CDR2 ANQGSEA. With 4 bases clipped from V and 1 base from J, the junction kept 6 bases outside the gene matches. This CDR3 has 15 residues. In DNA, the CDR3 is TGCAGCGTTGGGGAGACAGGGTGGAACACCGGGGAGCTGTTTTTT. Its protein product is CSVGETGWNTGELFF.

The chain employs TRBV29-1 and TRBJ1-2; D possibly corresponds to TRBD1 (5 bases). The V and J ends lost 0 bases and 2 bases respectively, with 16 bases between them. The CDR3 is 16 amino acids. CDR1 and CDR2 from the germline V gene are SQVTM and ANQGSEA. The CDR3: CSVEEVAGMNNYGYTF. As DNA, the CDR3 is TGCAGCGTTGAAGAGGTTGCAGGGATGAACAACTATGGCTACACCTTC.

The V call is TRBV6-2 or TRBV6-3, the J call TRBJ1-1, with D possibly TRBD1 on 5 matching bases. Looked up from germline, CDR1 is MNHEY and CDR2 is SVGEGT. This CDR3 is built from 20 residues. V lost 0 bases, J lost 0 bases, and 23 bases lay in between. The CDR3 is CASSYSDYTQRRVLNTEAFF. CDR3 DNA sequence: TGTGCCAGCAGTTACTCGGATTATACGCAACGCAGGGTCCTGAACACTGAAGCTTTCTTT.

In its sample, this clonotype was seen a few times. This sequence joins TRBV4-3 and TRBJ2-5, with a possible D match to TRBD2 (6 bases). CDR3 length: 16 amino acids. V was shortened by 2 bases and J by 4 bases, with 17 bases between the two germline ends. The germline gives CDR1 LGHNA, CDR2 YSLEER. CDR3 amino acids: CASSQNRGGSVETQYF. The DNA of the CDR3 is TGCGCCAGCAGCCAAAATAGGGGAGGATCCGTAGAGACCCAGTACTTC.

The chain combines TRBV5-1 with TRBJ1-1, with 10 positions matching TRBD1. This CDR3 spans 16 amino acids. Per germline, CDR1 SGHRS and CDR2 YFSETQ. The V segment lost 5 bases and the J segment 5 bases; nucleotides outside the gene matches: 12. CDR3 protein: CASRWIGTGDGTEAFF. The CDR3 DNA reads TGCGCCAGCAGATGGATTGGGACAGGGGACGGGACTGAAGCTTTCTTT. Full variable domain (rest looked up from reference TRBV5-1 and TRBJ1-1): KAGVTQTPRYLIKTRGQQVTLSCSPISGHRSVSWYQQTPGQGLQFLFEYFSETQRNKGNFPGRFSGRQFSNSRSEMNVSTLELGDSALYLCASRWIGTGDGTEAFFGQGTRLTVV.

In its sample, this clonotype was seen many times. This chain links TRBV4-3 with TRBJ2-7, with 7 bases aligning to TRBD1. From germline, CDR1 is LGHNA and CDR2 YSLEER. This CDR3 comprises 16 residues. Germline trimming cut 3 bases from V and 2 bases from J; bases unmatched to any gene: 10. CDR3 coding DNA: TGCGCCAGCAGCCACTCCTCCACAGGGGTCCCCTACGAGCAGTACTTC. Encoded protein: CASSHSSTGVPYEQYF.

J is TRBJ2-1 and V is TRBV6-2 or TRBV6-3; the D call may be TRBD1 or TRBD2 (7 bases each). The CDR3 runs 22 residues. CDR1 is MNHEY and CDR2 is SVGEGT in the germline V gene. The V end was cut by 8 bases, the J end by 2 bases, with 37 bases between. CDR3 protein: CASGQAPPSGGRYYLPYNEQFF. The DNA of the CDR3 is TGTGCCAGCGGACAGGCTCCTCCAAGTGGCGGGAGATACTACTTACCCTACAATGAGCAGTTCTTC.

Written as DNA, the CDR3 is TGCGCCAGCAGCTTGGGCCCGACAGGGACTCTTGGGAATGAGCAGTTCTTC. The encoded protein is CASSLGPTGTLGNEQFF. The chain couples TRBV5-1 to TRBJ2-1; maybe TRBD1 (7 bases). Deletions cut 0 bases from V and 7 bases from J, with 20 bases between. Germline V gives CDR1 SGHRS, CDR2 YFSETQ. The CDR3 has 17 amino acids.

This clonotype has more than one count but fewer than ten. The chain joins TRBV10-3 to TRBJ2-7; 10 nucleotides align to TRBD1. Germline CDR1 and CDR2: ENHRY and SYGVKD. Trimming cost V 5 bases and J 0 bases; bases outside gene matches: 4. The CDR3 length is 15 residues. The CDR3 DNA follows: TGTGCCATCAGTAAGGGACAGGGGCTCTCCTACGAGCAGTACTTC. Encoded protein: CAISKGQGLSYEQYF.

The sample holds many counts of this clonotype. The chain joins TRBV4-1 to TRBJ2-3, with TRBD2 matching 8 bases. V was pared by 1 base and J by 1 base, with 1 base of the junction left unmatched. Germline V gene data show CDR1 as MGHRA and CDR2 as YSYEKL. The length of the CDR3 is 15 residues. This chain's CDR3 is CASSQAGGGTDTQYF. Here the CDR3 DNA reads TGCGCCAGCAGCCAAGCCGGGGGGGGCACAGATACGCAGTATTTT.

The V and J genes are TRBV9 and TRBJ2-2; D might be TRBD2 (7 bases). Per germline, CDR1 SGDLS and CDR2 YYNGEE. V lost 6 bases and J lost 3, with 15 bases in between. The CDR3 is made up of 15 amino acids. CDR3 sequence (DNA): TGTGCCAGCAAGGGGGGGACATTTGACACCGGGGAGCTGTTTTTT. It is translated as CASKGGTFDTGELFF. The full variable domain, in which reference TRBV9 and TRBJ2-2 provide the parts outside the CDR3, is DSGVTQTPKHLITATGQRVTLRCSPRSGDLSVYWYQQSLDQGLQFLIQYYNGEERAKGNILERFSAQQFPDLHSELNLSSLELGDSALYFCASKGGTFDTGELFFGEGSRLTVL.

The table lists this clonotype with many counts. This sequence joins TRBV9 and TRBJ2-6; tentative D call: TRBD1 (6 bases). Trimming removed 4 bases from V and 2 bases from J, with 16 bases in between. The germline V gene encodes CDR1 SGDLS and CDR2 YYNGEE. The CDR3 has 17 residues. DNA of the CDR3: TGTGCCAGCAGCAAGCGGTATGGGGGCGCTGGGGCCAACGTCCTGACTTTC. Its translation: CASSKRYGGAGANVLTF. The variable domain in full, with the rest retrieved from reference TRBV9 and TRBJ2-6, is DSGVTQTPKHLITATGQRVTLRCSPRSGDLSVYWYQQSLDQGLQFLIQYYNGEERAKGNILERFSAQQFPDLHSELNLSSLELGDSALYFCASSKRYGGAGANVLTFGAGSRLTVL.

The gene calls are TRBV6-6 and TRBJ2-3; possibly TRBD2 for D (5 bases). Germline lookup yields CDR1 MNHNY and CDR2 SVGAGI (reference sequence). The V gene lost 2 bases and the J gene lost 3 bases, with 6 bases spanning the gap. The CDR3 runs 13 residues. The CDR3 sequence: CASSYTGTDTQYF. The CDR3 DNA sequence: TGTGCCAGCAGTTACACGGGGACAGATACGCAGTATTTT.

This chain joins TRBV30 and TRBJ2-7; a weak D match, TRBD1 (6 bases). This CDR3 region has 13 residues. Germline V CDR1 and CDR2: GTSNPN, SVGIG (reference sequence). Trimming removed 5 bases at V and 2 bases at J, with 13 bases between. The CDR3 DNA follows: TGTGCCTGGGACAGGCTAGGGCCCTACGAGCAGTACTTC. Its protein is CAWDRLGPYEQYF.

This clonotype was found a few times. The chain combines TRBV21-1 with TRBJ1-6. TRBV21-1 is a listed pseudogene. The CDR3 loop spans 14 amino acids. CDR3 bases: TGTGCCAGTAATGGACGGAGTCCTAATTCACCCCTCCACTTT. It encodes CASNGRSPNSPLHF.

This clonotype appeared a few times. The chain links TRBV7-9 to TRBJ1-4, with unresolved D. The CDR3 has 14 residues. Trimming pared 6 bases from V and 6 bases from J, leaving 14 bases between. The germline V gene encodes CDR1 SEHNR and CDR2 FQNEAQ (reference sequence). For the CDR3, the DNA is TGTGCCAGCAGTTTCCCGAGTTTGGATGAAAAACTGTTTTTT. Protein product: CASSFPSLDEKLFF.

V is TRBV20-1 and J is TRBJ2-2; TRBD2 matches at 10 bases. J gave up 7 bases and V 3 bases, and 5 bases lay outside the gene matches. From germline, CDR1 is DFQATT and CDR2 SNEGSKA (reference sequence). The length of the CDR3 is 14 residues. The chain's CDR3 is CSARRSGRVGELFF. The CDR3 DNA follows: TGCAGTGCTAGGCGCAGCGGGAGGGTCGGGGAGCTGTTTTTT.

This clonotype has just a few counts. Germline is not matched at one junction end, which may reflect a read error. The chain uses TRBV6-2 or TRBV6-3 and TRBJ2-1; D not resolved. The germline V gene encodes CDR1 MNHEY and CDR2 SVGEGT. This CDR3 is built from 16 residues. CDR3 sequence (DNA): TGTGCCAGCAGTCAGGACCCCTACTTCTCCCACAATGAGCAGTTCTTC. Protein product: CASSQDPYFSHNEQFF.

This clonotype has ten or more counts. The V call is TRBV12-3 or TRBV12-4, the J call TRBJ1-2, with no clear D. The CDR3 sequence is 13 residues long. V lost 6 bases to trimming and J lost 6 bases, with 14 bases between them. The CDR3 DNA reads TGTGCCAGCAGGTCGATTGGACTTAATGGCTACACCTTC. As protein: CASRSIGLNGYTF.

The chain combines TRBV5-6 with TRBJ2-5; 7 bases are a match to TRBD1. The CDR3 has 15 residues. Germline CDR1 is SGHDT and CDR2 is YYEEEE. The junction had 7 bases not matched to a gene; V was cut back by 1 base and J by 4 bases. The CDR3 DNA reads TGTGCCAGCAGCTTGCGAGGGGGCTTTAGAGAGACCCAGTACTTC. Amino acid sequence: CASSLRGGFRETQYF.

In its sample, this clonotype was seen many times. The CDR3 DNA reads TGTGCCAGCAGTTTTAGTCCGGGAGATACGCAGTATTTT. It is translated as CASSFSPGDTQYF. The chain carries TRBV6-2 or TRBV6-3 and TRBJ2-3; D unresolved. The V end lost 4 bases, the J end lost 5 bases, and 10 bases lay between the germline ends. This CDR3 comprises 13 residues. The germline V gene has CDR1 MNHEY and CDR2 SVGEGT.

This clonotype turned up a few times. V gene TRBV2 combines with J gene TRBJ2-1; 10 nucleotides agree with TRBD2. Germline V gene sequence: CDR1 SNHLY, CDR2 FYNNEI. The trim removed 8 bases at V and 2 bases at J, leaving 18 bases unmatched. The length of the CDR3 is 19 residues. The CDR3 here is CASDDRTPLAGAAYNEQFF. In DNA, the CDR3 is TGTGCCAGCGATGACAGGACCCCCCTAGCGGGGGCCGCCTACAATGAGCAGTTCTTC.

At least ten counts were recorded for this clonotype. This chain uses TRBV12-3 or TRBV12-4 with TRBJ2-1; no firm D call. This CDR3 region has 13 residues. The germline V and J ends were trimmed by 3 bases and 9 bases, with 12 bases remaining between them. CDR3 coding DNA: TGTGCCAGCAGTTTTGGGCAGAGTGGTGAGCAGTTCTTC. It translates to CASSFGQSGEQFF.

This clonotype turned up a few times. The genes are TRBV9 and TRBJ2-3; D may match TRBD1 or TRBD2 (5 bases each). In germline, CDR1 is SGDLS, CDR2 YYNGEE. The ends were cut back, 0 bases at V and 4 bases at J, with 9 bases in the middle. The CDR3 extends over 14 amino acids. The DNA of the CDR3 is TGTGCCAGCAGCGTAGGAATGGGGGCAGATACGCAGTATTTT. This translates into CASSVGMGADTQYF.

This clonotype was found a few times. The chain links TRBV6-2 or TRBV6-3 to TRBJ2-7, with TRBD1 matching 12 bases. Germline CDR1 MNHEY, CDR2 SVGEGT. This CDR3 is 18 amino acids long. V shed 1 base, J shed 3 bases, and the junction held 10 bases outside the gene matches. CDR3 DNA sequence: TGTGCCAGCAGTTACTTTTCCGGGACAGGGGGCGGAAACTACGAGCAGTACTTC. Translation: CASSYFSGTGGGNYEQYF.